The 11 T cell receptor beta chains below come from one sample, sequenced in a study of human T cells and chemical hapten exposure. Time point denoted: patch test 3, about 24 weeks after DPC sensitization. Treatment reported: therapeutic diphenylcyclopropenone sensitization with weekly scalp DPC. TCRdb analysed the RACE reads with MiXCR anew, one entry per CDR3 protein. The sample lists 99,000 or so distinct CDR3 sequences; under 40% were seen once. Sample: whole blood, taken in connection with sensitization to the hapten diphenylcyclopropenone (DPC). The receptors were sampled from a man aged 40-55 years with alopecia areata. Some clones in this sample may be carry-over from other donors' samples.

This clonotype was recorded only once. The rearrangement links TRBV5-4 to TRBJ2-3; no clear D. There are 9 residues in the CDR3. Germline V lookup: CDR1 SGHNT, CDR2 YYREEE (reference sequence). Trimming took off 8 bases at V and 3 bases at J, with 1 base between the two ends. CDR3 loop: CARTDTQYF. Written as DNA, the CDR3 is TGTGCCAGAACAGATACGCAGTATTTT.

This clonotype came up a few times. The chain recombines TRBV29-1 with TRBJ2-1; 8 bases line up with TRBD2. V lost 1 base and J lost 0; bases outside the gene matches: 11. The CDR3 is made up of 18 amino acids. Germline CDR1 and CDR2: SQVTM and ANQGSEA. CDR3 residues: CSVEAGGTSGFSYNEQFF. In DNA form, the CDR3 reads TGCAGCGTTGAAGCGGGGGGAACTAGCGGATTCTCCTACAATGAGCAGTTCTTC.

This chain links TRBV6-2 or TRBV6-3 with TRBJ2-7, with D possibly called TRBD1 or TRBD2 (6 bases each). The germline V gene encodes CDR1 MNHEY and CDR2 SVGEGT. The germline V and J ends were trimmed by 7 bases and 7 bases, with 23 bases remaining between them. The CDR3 covers 15 residues. The CDR3: CASTPTSTGAGEQYF. For the CDR3, the DNA is TGTGCCAGCACCCCTACGAGTACGGGGGCCGGGGAGCAGTACTTC.

The sample holds a few counts of this clonotype. The chain has TRBV29-1 and TRBJ1-1; 8 bases match TRBD1. Germline V CDR1 and CDR2: SQVTM, ANQGSEA. With 0 bases clipped from V and 0 bases from J, the junction kept 12 bases outside the gene matches. This CDR3 has 18 amino acids. The CDR3 loop reads CSVEEWGTGLSMNTEAFF. The CDR3, as DNA: TGCAGCGTTGAAGAATGGGGGACAGGTCTTTCTATGAACACTGAAGCTTTCTTT.

This clonotype was recorded a few times. This chain uses TRBV7-2 with TRBJ2-3, with a tentative D call TRBD1 (7 bases). The germline V gene encodes CDR1 SGHTA and CDR2 FQGNSA. This CDR3 has 14 amino acids. V gave up 4 bases and J gave up 4 bases, with 12 bases separating them. CDR3 in amino acids: CASSSEGAADTQYF. The CDR3, as DNA: TGTGCCAGCAGCTCGGAGGGGGCCGCAGATACGCAGTATTTT.

In this sample, this clonotype turned up a few times. The chain uses TRBV12-3 or TRBV12-4 and TRBJ2-1; 7 bases map to TRBD2. The CDR3 has 15 residues. J was trimmed by 5 bases and V by 6 bases; bases with no gene match: 10. The CDR3 is CASSLRASGHNEQFF. The CDR3 bases are TGTGCCAGCAGCCTGCGGGCTAGCGGTCACAATGAGCAGTTCTTC.

This chain links TRBV29-1 with TRBJ1-1, with D maybe TRBD1 (6 bases). V was pared by 5 bases and J by 7 bases, with 11 bases between. The CDR3 sequence is 11 residues long. The germline gives CDR1 SQVTM, CDR2 ANQGSEA. The CDR3, as DNA: TGCAGCGTTCTTTGGGGGCGTGAAGCTTTCTTT. It specifies CSVLWGREAFF.

Only a few counts were recorded for this clonotype. CDR3 loop: CAIRDREGEKLFF. In nucleotides, the CDR3 is TGTGCCATCAGAGACAGGGAGGGGGAAAAACTGTTTTTT. The V gene is TRBV10-3, the J gene TRBJ1-4; 7 bases align to TRBD1. With V trimmed by 6 bases and J by 8 bases, 6 bases remained unmatched. Germline CDR1 and CDR2: ENHRY and SYGVKD. The CDR3 covers 13 residues.

Only a few counts were recorded for this clonotype. The chain employs TRBV29-1 and TRBJ1-5, with no clear D. This CDR3 spans 14 amino acids. The V end lost 0 bases, the J end lost 2 bases, and 8 bases lay between the germline ends. CDR1 is SQVTM and CDR2 is ANQGSEA in the germline V gene. Here the CDR3 reads CSVEDPGGNQPQHF. The DNA of the CDR3 is TGCAGCGTTGAAGACCCCGGGGGCAATCAGCCCCAGCATTTT.

This clonotype came up many times. V gene TRBV12-3 or TRBV12-4 combines with J gene TRBJ2-5, with 9 nucleotides matching TRBD1. The CDR3 contains 15 residues. V dropped 5 bases and J dropped 2; count of bases not matched to a gene: 6. The CDR3 nucleotides read TGTGCCAGCAGTAAGGGGACAGGGCGGCAAGAGACCCAGTACTTC. Amino acids: CASSKGTGRQETQYF.

CDR3 amino acids: CSARRGGPVTTDTQYF. DNA for the CDR3: TGCAGTGCTAGAAGAGGGGGCCCTGTAACCACAGATACGCAGTATTTT. The chain couples TRBV20-1 to TRBJ2-3, with 7 bases that match TRBD1. The V and J ends lost 2 bases and 2 bases, in that order; junction bases with no gene match: 10. From germline, CDR1 is DFQATT and CDR2 SNEGSKA (reference sequence). The CDR3 length is 16 residues.